These 2 T cell receptor beta chains were all obtained from the same sample, sequenced in a study of blood T cell repertoires in COVID-19. Clones were sequenced by immunoSEQ multiplex PCR, and TCRdb holds only the in-frame ones, with some missing. The repertoire holds about 98,000 clones, with about 80% as singletons. Specimen: peripheral blood. These receptors came from a man older than 75 with acute or convalescent COVID-19.

The rearrangement uses TRBV2 and TRBJ2-5; possibly TRBD1 for D (6 bases). CDR1 SNHLY and CDR2 FYNNEI come from the germline V gene. Between the trimmed V and J ends, which lost 8 bases and 4 bases, there was a span of 20 bases. The length of the CDR3 is 15 residues. The CDR3 nucleotides are TGTGCCAGCCTCAGGGGCCCTATCCCCACAGAGACCCAGTACTTC. It encodes CASLRGPIPTETQYF.

This chain links TRBV28 with TRBJ1-2; 7 nucleotides agree with TRBD1. Germline V gene sequence: CDR1 MDHEN, CDR2 SYDVKM. J was trimmed by 4 bases and V by 5 bases; bases with no gene match: 4. The CDR3 contains 13 residues. This CDR3 reads CASSTGTAYGYTF. The CDR3 DNA is TGTGCCAGCAGTACCGGGACAGCCTATGGCTACACCTTC.